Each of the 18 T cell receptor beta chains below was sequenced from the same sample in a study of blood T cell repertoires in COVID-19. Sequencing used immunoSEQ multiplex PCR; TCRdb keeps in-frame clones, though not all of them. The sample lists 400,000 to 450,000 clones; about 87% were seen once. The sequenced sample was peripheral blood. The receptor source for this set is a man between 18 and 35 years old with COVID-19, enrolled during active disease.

For the CDR3, the DNA is TGTGCCAGCAGCTTACGGGGACCGGGGACTAGCGGGAACACCGGGGAGCTGTTTTTT. Its protein product is CASSLRGPGTSGNTGELFF. J is TRBJ2-2 and V is TRBV7-9; 11 bases line up with TRBD2. J gave up 1 base and V 2 bases, and 9 bases lay outside the gene matches. This CDR3 region has 19 residues. CDR1 is SEHNR and CDR2 is FQNEAQ in the germline V gene (reference sequence).

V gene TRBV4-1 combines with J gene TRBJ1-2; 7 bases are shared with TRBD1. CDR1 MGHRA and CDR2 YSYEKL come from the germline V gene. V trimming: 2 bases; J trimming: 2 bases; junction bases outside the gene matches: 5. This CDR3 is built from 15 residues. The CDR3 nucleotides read TGCGCCAGCAGCCAAAGGGGACAGAAGAACTATGGCTACACCTTC. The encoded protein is CASSQRGQKNYGYTF.

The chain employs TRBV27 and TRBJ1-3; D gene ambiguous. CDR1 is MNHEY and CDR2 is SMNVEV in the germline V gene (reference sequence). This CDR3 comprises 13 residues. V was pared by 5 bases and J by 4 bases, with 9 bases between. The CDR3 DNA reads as TGTGCCAGCAGTGGAAACAGCGGAAACACCATATATTTT. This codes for CASSGNSGNTIYF.

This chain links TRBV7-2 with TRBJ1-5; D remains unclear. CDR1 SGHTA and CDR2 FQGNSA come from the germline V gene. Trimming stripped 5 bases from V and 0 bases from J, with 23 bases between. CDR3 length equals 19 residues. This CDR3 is CASSTSLTRTADSNQPQHF. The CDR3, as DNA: TGTGCCAGCAGCACTAGCCTCACTCGGACCGCCGATAGCAATCAGCCCCAGCATTTT. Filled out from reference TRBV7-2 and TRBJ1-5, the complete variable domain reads GAGVSQSPSNKVTEKGKDVELRCDPISGHTALYWYRQSLGQGLEFLIYFQGNSAPDKSGLPSDRFSAERTGGSVSTLTIQRTQQEDSAVYLCASSTSLTRTADSNQPQHFGDGTRLSIL.

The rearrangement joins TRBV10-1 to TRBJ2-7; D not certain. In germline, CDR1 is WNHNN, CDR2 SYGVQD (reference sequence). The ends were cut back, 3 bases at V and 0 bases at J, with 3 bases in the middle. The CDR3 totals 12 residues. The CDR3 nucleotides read TGCGCCAGCAGTGACGGCTCCTACGAGCAGTACTTC. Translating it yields CASSDGSYEQYF.

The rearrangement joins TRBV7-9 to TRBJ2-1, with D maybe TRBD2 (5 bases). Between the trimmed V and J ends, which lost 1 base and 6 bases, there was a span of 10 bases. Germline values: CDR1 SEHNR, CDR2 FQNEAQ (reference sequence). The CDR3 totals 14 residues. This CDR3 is CASSLEGSSNEQFF. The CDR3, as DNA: TGTGCCAGCAGCTTAGAAGGGAGCTCCAATGAGCAGTTCTTC.

CDR3 bases: TGCGCCAGCAGACGCACAGGGGGCAATCAGCCCCAGCATTTT. It yields the protein CASRRTGGNQPQHF. J is TRBJ1-5 and V is TRBV5-1, with TRBD1 matching 7 bases. Germline trimming cut 5 bases from V and 2 bases from J; bases unmatched to any gene: 4. In germline, CDR1 is SGHRS, CDR2 YFSETQ. The CDR3 has 14 amino acids. Together with reference TRBV5-1 and TRBJ1-5, the CDR3 gives the full variable domain: KAGVTQTPRYLIKTRGQQVTLSCSPISGHRSVSWYQQTPGQGLQFLFEYFSETQRNKGNFPGRFSGRQFSNSRSEMNVSTLELGDSALYLCASRRTGGNQPQHFGDGTRLSIL.

The CDR3 DNA reads as TGTGCCAGCAGCGTAGAGGGACTAGTGTTGTGGGAGACCCAGTACTTC. Amino acids: CASSVEGLVLWETQYF. This chain uses TRBV9 with TRBJ2-5, with 8 bases aligning to TRBD2. CDR3 size: 16 residues. Germline V gives CDR1 SGDLS, CDR2 YYNGEE. V trimming: 0 bases; J trimming: 5 bases; junction bases outside the gene matches: 9.

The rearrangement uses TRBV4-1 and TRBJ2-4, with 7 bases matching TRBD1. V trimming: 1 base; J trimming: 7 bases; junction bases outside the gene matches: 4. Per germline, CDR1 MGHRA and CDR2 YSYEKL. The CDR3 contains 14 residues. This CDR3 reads CASSQGRGLNIQYF. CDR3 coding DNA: TGCGCCAGCAGCCAAGGAAGGGGGCTGAACATTCAGTACTTC.

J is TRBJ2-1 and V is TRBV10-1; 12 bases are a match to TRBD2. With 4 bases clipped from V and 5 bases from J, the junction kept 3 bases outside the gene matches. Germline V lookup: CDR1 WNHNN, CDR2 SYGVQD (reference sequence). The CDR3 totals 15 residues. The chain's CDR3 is CASSVGTSGHNEQFF. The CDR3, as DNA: TGCGCCAGCAGTGTCGGGACTAGCGGGCACAATGAGCAGTTCTTC.

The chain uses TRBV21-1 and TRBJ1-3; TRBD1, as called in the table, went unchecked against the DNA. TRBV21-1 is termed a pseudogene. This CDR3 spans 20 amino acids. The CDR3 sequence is CASSKVSQGGTGRLGNTIYF. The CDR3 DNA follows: TGTGCCAGCAGCAAAGTCTCACAAGGGGGGACAGGGCGTCTCGGAAACACCATATATTTT.

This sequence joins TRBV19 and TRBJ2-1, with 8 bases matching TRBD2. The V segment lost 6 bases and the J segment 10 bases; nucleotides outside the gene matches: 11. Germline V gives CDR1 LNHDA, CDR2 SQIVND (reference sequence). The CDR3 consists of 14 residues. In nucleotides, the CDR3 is TGTGCCAGTAGCGCGGGGGGTGGGTGGAGAGAGCAGTTCTTC. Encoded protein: CASSAGGGWREQFF.

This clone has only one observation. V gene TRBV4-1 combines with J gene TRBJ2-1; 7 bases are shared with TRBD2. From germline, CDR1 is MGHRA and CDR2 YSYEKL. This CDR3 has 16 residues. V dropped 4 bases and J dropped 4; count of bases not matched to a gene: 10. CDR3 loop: CASSPRAGRRYNEQFF. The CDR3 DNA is TGCGCCAGCAGCCCTCGTGCCGGGAGGAGGTACAATGAGCAGTTCTTC.

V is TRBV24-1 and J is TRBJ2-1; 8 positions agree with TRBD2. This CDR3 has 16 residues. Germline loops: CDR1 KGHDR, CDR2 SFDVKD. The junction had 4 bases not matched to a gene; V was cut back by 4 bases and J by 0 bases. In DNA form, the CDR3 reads TGTGCCACCAGTGACGCCGGGACTAGCTCCTACAATGAGCAGTTCTTC. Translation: CATSDAGTSSYNEQFF.

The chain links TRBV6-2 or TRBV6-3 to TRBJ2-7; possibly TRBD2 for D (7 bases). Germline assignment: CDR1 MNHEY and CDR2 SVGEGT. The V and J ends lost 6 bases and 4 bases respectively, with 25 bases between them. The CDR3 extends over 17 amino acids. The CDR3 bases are TGTGCCAGCAGCCCTAGGTTACGGGGGGCCATTTCGTACGAGCAGTACTTC. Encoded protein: CASSPRLRGAISYEQYF.

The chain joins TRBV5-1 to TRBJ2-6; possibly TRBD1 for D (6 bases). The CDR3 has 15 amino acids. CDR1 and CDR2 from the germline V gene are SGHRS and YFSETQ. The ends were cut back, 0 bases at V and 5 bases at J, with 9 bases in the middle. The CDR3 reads CASSLVGAWANVLTF. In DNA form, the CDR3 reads TGCGCCAGCAGCTTGGTGGGGGCCTGGGCCAACGTCCTGACTTTC.

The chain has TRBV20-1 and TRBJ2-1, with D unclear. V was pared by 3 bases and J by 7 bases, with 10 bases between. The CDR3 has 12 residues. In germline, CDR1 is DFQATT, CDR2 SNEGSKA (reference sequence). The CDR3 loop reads CSASTEVNEQFF. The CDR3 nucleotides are TGCAGTGCTAGTACAGAAGTGAATGAGCAGTTCTTC.

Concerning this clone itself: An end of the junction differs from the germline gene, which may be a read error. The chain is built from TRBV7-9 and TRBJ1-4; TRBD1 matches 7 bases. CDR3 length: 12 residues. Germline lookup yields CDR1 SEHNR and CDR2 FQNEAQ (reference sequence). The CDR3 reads CASSRGADRAVF. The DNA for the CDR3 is TGTGCCAGCAGTCGCGGGGCCGACAGGGCGGTTTTT.